This TCR beta chain was profiled in a study of T cells in Graves' hyperthyroidism and ophthalmopathy. Across the whole study: Specimen type is peripheral blood, collected at initial diagnosis prior to any treatment. Study-wide results and caveats: In simple terms, a model built on 13 V-J features told ophthalmopathy apart from stable hyperthyroidism.

This clonotype was counted between two and nine times. Its antigen is unknown. Amplified regions were TCR beta CDR3 sequences from RNA transcripts. HTBI primers drove first-round RT-PCR of the TCR CDR3. TCRdb re-analysed the multiplex PCR reads in MiXCR, keeping a single row per CDR3 protein. The repertoire holds some 360,000 distinct CDR3 sequences, with 15% to 20% as singletons. Trimming removed 4 bases at V and 7 bases at J, with 9 bases between. The CDR3 is made up of 12 amino acids. Germline-derived CDR1 and CDR2 are SGHRS and YFSETQ. This TCR was recovered from a woman between 40 and 55 years old with Graves' ophthalmopathy. The chain has TRBV5-1 and TRBJ2-1, with D possibly TRBD1 on 5 matching bases. Sequenced material: blood. CDR3 nucleotides: TGCGCCAGCAGCCTTGACAGAAATGAGCAGTTCTTC. It encodes CASSLDRNEQFF. Filled out from reference TRBV5-1 and TRBJ2-1, the complete variable domain reads KAGVTQTPRYLIKTRGQQVTLSCSPISGHRSVSWYQQTPGQGLQFLFEYFSETQRNKGNFPGRFSGRQFSNSRSEMNVSTLELGDSALYLCASSLDRNEQFFGPGTRLTVL.